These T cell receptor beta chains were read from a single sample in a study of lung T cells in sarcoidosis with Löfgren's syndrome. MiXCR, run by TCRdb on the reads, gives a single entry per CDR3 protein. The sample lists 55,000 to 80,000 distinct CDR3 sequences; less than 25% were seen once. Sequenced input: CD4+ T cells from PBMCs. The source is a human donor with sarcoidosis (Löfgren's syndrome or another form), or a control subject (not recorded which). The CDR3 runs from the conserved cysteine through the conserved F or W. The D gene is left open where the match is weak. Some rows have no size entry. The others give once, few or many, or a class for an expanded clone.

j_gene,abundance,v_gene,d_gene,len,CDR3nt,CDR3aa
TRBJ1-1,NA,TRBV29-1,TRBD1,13,TGCAGCGTCCCCGCGACAGGGGGCACTGAAGCTTTCTTT,CSVPATGGTEAFF
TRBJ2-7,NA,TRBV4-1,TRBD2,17,TGCGCCAGCAGCCCCCGGGGGGGTCCCCGATCCCACTACGAGCAGTACTTC,CASSPRGGPRSHYEQYF
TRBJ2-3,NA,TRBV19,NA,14,TGTGCCAGTAGGTCCTTGGGAAGCTCAGATACGCAGTATTTT,CASRSLGSSDTQYF
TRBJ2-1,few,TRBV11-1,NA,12,TGTGCCAGCAGCTCCTATAGCAATGAGCAGTTCTTC,CASSSYSNEQFF
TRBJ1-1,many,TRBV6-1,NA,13,TGTGCCAGCAGTGAAGGGAGGGGCACTGAAGCTTTCTTT,CASSEGRGTEAFF
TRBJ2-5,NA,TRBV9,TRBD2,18,TGTGCCAGCAGCCCAAGTGGGGCTAGCGGGGCGCTCCAAGAGACCCAGTACTTC,CASSPSGASGALQETQYF
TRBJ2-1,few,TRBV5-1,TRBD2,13,TGCGCCAGCAGCGTGGGGACTAGCGGGGGGGAGTTCTTC,CASSVGTSGGEFF
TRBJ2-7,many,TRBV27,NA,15,TGTGCCAGCAGTTTTGTGGCAGGGAGGACCTACGAGCAGTACTTC,CASSFVAGRTYEQYF
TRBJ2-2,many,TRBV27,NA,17,TGTGCCAGCAGTAGCCTGAGGGGGGTAAAGAACACCGGGGAGCTGTTTTTT,CASSSLRGVKNTGELFF
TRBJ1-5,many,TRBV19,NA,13,TGTGCCAGTAGTATTGAAGGACGACAGCCCCAGCATTTT,CASSIEGRQPQHF
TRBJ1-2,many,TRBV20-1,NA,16,TGCAGTGCTAGATTGGGCAGCGGGACGGTTAACTATGGCTACACCTTC,CSARLGSGTVNYGYTF
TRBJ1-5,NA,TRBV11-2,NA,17,TGTGCCAGCAGCTTATATGAAAAGAGGGGAAGCAATCAGCCCCAGCATTTT,CASSLYEKRGSNQPQHF
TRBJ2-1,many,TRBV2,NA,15,TGTGCCAGCAGTGCCTTCGCGGGCAATATCAATGAGCAGTTCTTC,CASSAFAGNINEQFF
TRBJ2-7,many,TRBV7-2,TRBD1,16,TGTGCCAGCAGCCCAGGGACAGGGGGCGGCTCCTACGAGCAGTACTTC,CASSPGTGGGSYEQYF
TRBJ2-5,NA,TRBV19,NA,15,TGTGCCAGTAGTCCCGCCCCGGGACTCTTAGGGACCCAGTACTTC,CASSPAPGLLGTQYF
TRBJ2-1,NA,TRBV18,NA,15,TGTGCCAGCTCACCAATGGAGAGCTCCTACAATGAGCAGTTCTTC,CASSPMESSYNEQFF
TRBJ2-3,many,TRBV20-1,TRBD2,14,TGCAGTGCTTTAGCGGGAGGGGGGACAGATACGCAGTATTTT,CSALAGGGTDTQYF
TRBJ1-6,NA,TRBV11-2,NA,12,TGTGCCAGCAGCTTAGTCCTCTCACCCCTCCACTTT,CASSLVLSPLHF
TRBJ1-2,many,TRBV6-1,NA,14,TGTGCCAGCAGTCTCTTATTTAGGGACTATGGCTACACCTTC,CASSLLFRDYGYTF
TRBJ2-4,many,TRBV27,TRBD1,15,TGTGCCAGCAGTGTAACCGGGACAGCTTTTTCCATTCAGTACTTC,CASSVTGTAFSIQYF
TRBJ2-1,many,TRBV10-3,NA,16,TGTGCCATCAAGGGACGGGCGGGTACCGGAATCAATGAGCAGTTCTTC,CAIKGRAGTGINEQFF
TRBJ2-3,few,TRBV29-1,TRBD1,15,TGCAGCGTTGTCCCGGTCGGACAGGTCACAGATACGCAGTATTTT,CSVVPVGQVTDTQYF
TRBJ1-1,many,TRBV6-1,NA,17,TGTGCCAGCAGTGCTGACATCTATCAACCATTAAACACTGAAGCTTTCTTT,CASSADIYQPLNTEAFF
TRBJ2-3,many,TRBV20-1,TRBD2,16,TGCAGTGCTAGAGAAACCGCTAGCGGGCTCACAGATACGCAGTATTTT,CSARETASGLTDTQYF
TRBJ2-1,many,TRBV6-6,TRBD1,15,TGTGCCAGCAGTTACTCGGGACAGACAAACAATGAGCAGTTCTTC,CASSYSGQTNNEQFF
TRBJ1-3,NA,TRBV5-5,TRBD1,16,TGTGCCAGCAGCACCCGACAGGGAGCCTCTGGAAACACCATATATTTT,CASSTRQGASGNTIYF
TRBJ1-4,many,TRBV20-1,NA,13,TGCAGTGCTAGCCGGACATCTGGGGAAAAACTGTTTTTT,CSASRTSGEKLFF
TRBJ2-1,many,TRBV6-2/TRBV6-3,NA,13,TGTGCCAGCAGCCTACAAGGGTTCGGGGAGCAGTTCTTC,CASSLQGFGEQFF
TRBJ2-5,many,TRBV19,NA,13,TGTGCCAGTAGTGCCCGCTCACAGGGACCCCAGTACTTC,CASSARSQGPQYF